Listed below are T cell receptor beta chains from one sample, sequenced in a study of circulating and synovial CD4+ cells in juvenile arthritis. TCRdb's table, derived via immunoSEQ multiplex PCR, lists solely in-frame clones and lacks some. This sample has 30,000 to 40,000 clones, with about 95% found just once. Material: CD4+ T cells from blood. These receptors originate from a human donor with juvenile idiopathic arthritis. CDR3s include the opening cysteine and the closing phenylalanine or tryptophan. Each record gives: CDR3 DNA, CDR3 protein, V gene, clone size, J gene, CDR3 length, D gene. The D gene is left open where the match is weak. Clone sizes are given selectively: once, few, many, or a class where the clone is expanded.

CDR3nt: TGTGCCAGCAGGAGCTCAGGCGGGAGACAGTTCTTC; CDR3aa: CASRSSGGRQFF; v_gene: TRBV6-4; abundance: .; j_gene: TRBJ2-1; len: 12; d_gene: TRBD2
CDR3nt: TGCGCCAGCAGCCAAAGTGGACTGTCCAACTCCTACGAGCAGTACTTC; CDR3aa: CASSQSGLSNSYEQYF; v_gene: TRBV4-1; abundance: .; j_gene: TRBJ2-7; len: 16; d_gene: .
CDR3nt: TGTGCCACCAGCAGAGAACCGACAGAAGATACGCAGTATTTT; CDR3aa: CATSREPTEDTQYF; v_gene: TRBV15; abundance: .; j_gene: TRBJ2-3; len: 14; d_gene: .
CDR3nt: TGTGCCAGTAGGGACCAAGGAGGGTCCTACGAGCAGTACTTC; CDR3aa: CASRDQGGSYEQYF; v_gene: TRBV19; abundance: once; j_gene: TRBJ2-7; len: 14; d_gene: .
CDR3nt: TGTGCCAGCAGCCCGGGACAGGGGTCCGGGGAGCTGTTTTTT; CDR3aa: CASSPGQGSGELFF; v_gene: TRBV5-4; abundance: once; j_gene: TRBJ2-2; len: 14; d_gene: TRBD1
CDR3nt: TGCGCCAGCAGCCAAGCCTTCGGGGGACAAGAGACCCAGTACTTC; CDR3aa: CASSQAFGGQETQYF; v_gene: TRBV4-3; abundance: .; j_gene: TRBJ2-5; len: 15; d_gene: .
CDR3nt: TGCAGTGCTAGAATTAGGGAGGGAGCTTTCTTT; CDR3aa: CSARIREGAFF; v_gene: TRBV20-1; abundance: .; j_gene: TRBJ1-1; len: 11; d_gene: .
CDR3nt: TGTGCCAGCAGCGCCGACAGGGCAAACTACGAGCAGTACTTC; CDR3aa: CASSADRANYEQYF; v_gene: TRBV2; abundance: few; j_gene: TRBJ2-7; len: 14; d_gene: TRBD1
CDR3nt: TGTGCCAGCAGCCTAACAGGGGACTATGGCTACACCTTC; CDR3aa: CASSLTGDYGYTF; v_gene: TRBV7-2; abundance: .; j_gene: TRBJ1-2; len: 13; d_gene: TRBD1
CDR3nt: TGTGCCAGCAGCTCCCCTTCCGGAGCTTTCTTT; CDR3aa: CASSSPSGAFF; v_gene: TRBV5-6; abundance: .; j_gene: TRBJ1-1; len: 11; d_gene: .
CDR3nt: TGTGCCAGCAGTCGTGCGGGGGAGGCTTTCTTT; CDR3aa: CASSRAGEAFF; v_gene: TRBV25-1; abundance: .; j_gene: TRBJ1-1; len: 11; d_gene: .
CDR3nt: TGCGCCAGCAGCATCGACAGGATGGCCTCCGTGAACACTGAAGCTTTCTTT; CDR3aa: CASSIDRMASVNTEAFF; v_gene: TRBV5-1; abundance: .; j_gene: TRBJ1-1; len: 17; d_gene: .
CDR3nt: TGTGCCAGCAGCGACAGGGGGAGTGTAGGCAATCAGCCCCAGCATTTT; CDR3aa: CASSDRGSVGNQPQHF; v_gene: TRBV27; abundance: .; j_gene: TRBJ1-5; len: 16; d_gene: TRBD1
CDR3nt: TGTGCCAGCAGGGTTACCGGGACAGGGGGCCCCTACGAGCAGTACTTC; CDR3aa: CASRVTGTGGPYEQYF; v_gene: TRBV27; abundance: .; j_gene: TRBJ2-7; len: 16; d_gene: TRBD1
CDR3nt: TGTGCCAGCAGCCAAACTGGCCAGGTTGATGGCTACACCTTC; CDR3aa: CASSQTGQVDGYTF; v_gene: TRBV28; abundance: .; j_gene: TRBJ1-2; len: 14; d_gene: .
CDR3nt: TGTGCCAGCAGTCCGTCGGGGGGGCGGGTAGAGACCCAGTACTTC; CDR3aa: CASSPSGGRVETQYF; v_gene: TRBV25-1; abundance: .; j_gene: TRBJ2-5; len: 15; d_gene: TRBD2
CDR3nt: TGCGCCAGCAGTGTGCGGGGGGCTTTGGAGACCCAGTACTTC; CDR3aa: CASSVRGALETQYF; v_gene: TRBV10-1; abundance: .; j_gene: TRBJ2-5; len: 14; d_gene: TRBD2
CDR3nt: TGTGCCAGCAGTGAAGCAAGGGTGGGGCAGGGGGCGGGGGTGCTGAGTACTCTGTCAGCTTTCTTT; CDR3aa: CASSEARVGQGAGVLSTLSAFF; v_gene: TRBV2; abundance: .; j_gene: TRBJ1-1; len: 22; d_gene: TRBD1
CDR3nt: TGTGCCAGCATCCTGGACAAGCAGGGTGGTATCCAAGAGACCCAGTACTTC; CDR3aa: CASILDKQGGIQETQYF; v_gene: TRBV7-9; abundance: .; j_gene: TRBJ2-5; len: 17; d_gene: .
CDR3nt: TGTGCCAGCAGCTCAACAAGGGGGCTGTACCAAGAGACCCAGTACTTC; CDR3aa: CASSSTRGLYQETQYF; v_gene: TRBV7-2; abundance: .; j_gene: TRBJ2-5; len: 16; d_gene: TRBD1
CDR3nt: TGTGCCAGCAGTGACCAGGGGACTAGCAATCAGCCCCAGCATTTT; CDR3aa: CASSDQGTSNQPQHF; v_gene: TRBV2; abundance: .; j_gene: TRBJ1-5; len: 15; d_gene: .
CDR3nt: TGCAGCGGGGGCGGAAGGGGTGCAGATACGCAGTATTTT; CDR3aa: CSGGGRGADTQYF; v_gene: TRBV29-1; abundance: .; j_gene: TRBJ2-3; len: 13; d_gene: .
CDR3nt: TGTGCCAGCGGGGGAGACAGGACCTATCAGCCCCAGCATTTT; CDR3aa: CASGGDRTYQPQHF; v_gene: TRBV2; abundance: .; j_gene: TRBJ1-5; len: 14; d_gene: .
CDR3nt: TGTGCCAGTAGCCGACAGGGTACTGGGGCCAACGTCCTGACTTTC; CDR3aa: CASSRQGTGANVLTF; v_gene: TRBV19; abundance: .; j_gene: TRBJ2-6; len: 15; d_gene: TRBD1
CDR3nt: TGTGCCAGCAGCTCTGAACCCGACAGGGGGAAGCCCCAGCATTTT; CDR3aa: CASSSEPDRGKPQHF; v_gene: TRBV7-2; abundance: .; j_gene: TRBJ1-5; len: 15; d_gene: TRBD1
CDR3nt: TGTGCCAGCAGTGTCATAGAAAGCGGGGGCTACAATGAGCAGTTCTTC; CDR3aa: CASSVIESGGYNEQFF; v_gene: TRBV6-1; abundance: .; j_gene: TRBJ2-1; len: 16; d_gene: TRBD2
CDR3nt: TGTGCCAGCAGCGTACAGGGGGCCCCCAATGAAAAACTGTTTTTT; CDR3aa: CASSVQGAPNEKLFF; v_gene: TRBV9; abundance: .; j_gene: TRBJ1-4; len: 15; d_gene: TRBD1
CDR3nt: TGTGCCAGCAGCGTAGGCGATAGCGGGGGGGCAGGGTCCTACGAGCAGTACTTC; CDR3aa: CASSVGDSGGAGSYEQYF; v_gene: TRBV9; abundance: once; j_gene: TRBJ2-7; len: 18; d_gene: TRBD2
CDR3nt: TGTGCCAGCAGCTTGGGACTTGTACTTCTCACAGATACGCAGTATTTT; CDR3aa: CASSLGLVLLTDTQYF; v_gene: TRBV7-9; abundance: once; j_gene: TRBJ2-3; len: 16; d_gene: .
CDR3nt: TGTGCCAGCAGCCCACCGAGGACAGGGTTCAACGAGCAGTACTTC; CDR3aa: CASSPPRTGFNEQYF; v_gene: TRBV7-9; abundance: .; j_gene: TRBJ2-7; len: 15; d_gene: TRBD1
CDR3nt: TGTGCCAGCAGTTTAGCCCTCGGAGAGCACGATGAGCAGTTCTTC; CDR3aa: CASSLALGEHDEQFF; v_gene: TRBV28; abundance: once; j_gene: TRBJ2-1; len: 15; d_gene: .
CDR3nt: TGTGCCAGCAGGAACACCTATGGCTACACCTTC; CDR3aa: CASRNTYGYTF; v_gene: TRBV6-5; abundance: .; j_gene: TRBJ1-2; len: 11; d_gene: .
CDR3nt: TGTGCCAGCAGGAACGGACAGGGATACTACGAGCAGTACTTC; CDR3aa: CASRNGQGYYEQYF; v_gene: TRBV5-4; abundance: .; j_gene: TRBJ2-7; len: 14; d_gene: TRBD1
CDR3nt: TGTGCCAGCAGCTTAGCGCCGGGACAGGGTCGGGATGAGCAGTTCTTC; CDR3aa: CASSLAPGQGRDEQFF; v_gene: TRBV7-6; abundance: .; j_gene: TRBJ2-1; len: 16; d_gene: TRBD1
CDR3nt: TGCGCCGCAAGGGGGACAACGGCTAACTATGGCTACCCCTTC; CDR3aa: CAARGTTANYGYPF; v_gene: TRBV10-2; abundance: .; j_gene: TRBJ1-2; len: 14; d_gene: .
CDR3nt: TGTGCCTGGGGACTAGCGGGCGCACGGGATGAGCAGTTCTTC; CDR3aa: CAWGLAGARDEQFF; v_gene: TRBV30; abundance: .; j_gene: TRBJ2-1; len: 14; d_gene: TRBD2
CDR3nt: TGTGCCAGCAGCGGACAGGGGGCGGATACGCAGTATTTT; CDR3aa: CASSGQGADTQYF; v_gene: TRBV9; abundance: .; j_gene: TRBJ2-3; len: 13; d_gene: TRBD1
CDR3nt: TGCGCCAGCAGCCATATCGCTGAGGGAGGGGACACCGGGGAGCTGTTTTTT; CDR3aa: CASSHIAEGGDTGELFF; v_gene: TRBV4-3; abundance: once; j_gene: TRBJ2-2; len: 17; d_gene: TRBD2
CDR3nt: TGTGCCAGCAGCCAAGGGGACAGGAGTTACGGTGTTGAGCAGTACTTC; CDR3aa: CASSQGDRSYGVEQYF; v_gene: TRBV16; abundance: .; j_gene: TRBJ2-7; len: 16; d_gene: TRBD1
CDR3nt: TGTGCCAGCAGCCAAATTAGCGGGAGGGCCCTAGAGTACAATGAGCAGTTCTTC; CDR3aa: CASSQISGRALEYNEQFF; v_gene: TRBV4-2; abundance: .; j_gene: TRBJ2-1; len: 18; d_gene: TRBD2
CDR3nt: TGTGCCAGCAGCTTAGGCGGTTGGCTAGCGGGGAGCTACGAGCAGTACTTC; CDR3aa: CASSLGGWLAGSYEQYF; v_gene: TRBV13; abundance: .; j_gene: TRBJ2-7; len: 17; d_gene: TRBD2
CDR3nt: TGTGCCAGCAGCTCGTCGACAGGGAGGGAAGCTTTCTTT; CDR3aa: CASSSSTGREAFF; v_gene: TRBV7-2; abundance: .; j_gene: TRBJ1-1; len: 13; d_gene: TRBD1
CDR3nt: TGTGCCAGCAGCTTCGGGACTAGCGGGAGTAGCAATGAGCAGTTCTTC; CDR3aa: CASSFGTSGSSNEQFF; v_gene: TRBV7-8; abundance: .; j_gene: TRBJ2-1; len: 16; d_gene: TRBD2
CDR3nt: TGTGCCAGCAGCCTCCTGGGACAGGGAGGTCTCACCTTC; CDR3aa: CASSLLGQGGLTF; v_gene: TRBV7-3; abundance: .; j_gene: TRBJ1-2; len: 13; d_gene: TRBD1
CDR3nt: TGTGCCAGCAGTGATATGGGGCTTCAGCCCCAGCATTTT; CDR3aa: CASSDMGLQPQHF; v_gene: TRBV2; abundance: .; j_gene: TRBJ1-5; len: 13; d_gene: .
CDR3nt: TGTGCCAGCAGCTCTCAGAGGGGACTAGCGGGAGCCGGGGAGCTGTTTTTT; CDR3aa: CASSSQRGLAGAGELFF; v_gene: TRBV7-2; abundance: once; j_gene: TRBJ2-2; len: 17; d_gene: TRBD2
CDR3nt: TGTGCCAGCAGCCCCCAGGGACAGGGACAAGAGACCCAGTACTTC; CDR3aa: CASSPQGQGQETQYF; v_gene: TRBV9; abundance: .; j_gene: TRBJ2-5; len: 15; d_gene: TRBD1
CDR3nt: TGTGCCAGCAGTCCGGGGGAGGGCTACACCTTC; CDR3aa: CASSPGEGYTF; v_gene: TRBV7-9; abundance: .; j_gene: TRBJ1-2; len: 11; d_gene: .
CDR3nt: TGTGCCAGCAGCCCTAGGACTAGTCCCGCAGATACGCAGTATTTT; CDR3aa: CASSPRTSPADTQYF; v_gene: TRBV14; abundance: .; j_gene: TRBJ2-3; len: 15; d_gene: TRBD2
CDR3nt: TGTGCCAGCAGCACAGGGGGCGGCTATGGCTACACCTTC; CDR3aa: CASSTGGGYGYTF; v_gene: TRBV28; abundance: few; j_gene: TRBJ1-2; len: 13; d_gene: TRBD1
CDR3nt: TGCGCCAGCAGCTGGCGGGGGGACAGAGACCTCTCCTATAATTCACCCCTCCACTTT; CDR3aa: CASSWRGDRDLSYNSPLHF; v_gene: TRBV5-1; abundance: .; j_gene: TRBJ1-6; len: 19; d_gene: TRBD1
CDR3nt: TGTGCCAGCAGCTTCGGGACAGCCTCCTACAATGAGCAGTTCTTC; CDR3aa: CASSFGTASYNEQFF; v_gene: TRBV5-6; abundance: once; j_gene: TRBJ2-1; len: 15; d_gene: TRBD1
CDR3nt: TGTGCCAGCAGTAAGAGCGGTAGCTCCTACGAGCAGTACTTC; CDR3aa: CASSKSGSSYEQYF; v_gene: TRBV27; abundance: .; j_gene: TRBJ2-7; len: 14; d_gene: .
CDR3nt: TGTGCCAGCAGTTCCCGAGGACTCCCCACTGAAGCTTTCTTT; CDR3aa: CASSSRGLPTEAFF; v_gene: TRBV28; abundance: .; j_gene: TRBJ1-1; len: 14; d_gene: .
CDR3nt: TGTGCCAGCTCACCTAGAGAGGGGGCCGGTGGCTACACCTTC; CDR3aa: CASSPREGAGGYTF; v_gene: TRBV18; abundance: .; j_gene: TRBJ1-2; len: 14; d_gene: TRBD1
CDR3nt: TGTGCCAGCAGTTTGGACAGCCTCTATGGCTACACCTTC; CDR3aa: CASSLDSLYGYTF; v_gene: TRBV28; abundance: .; j_gene: TRBJ1-2; len: 13; d_gene: .
CDR3nt: TGTGCCAGCAGCGTACAGGGGAAGTTCGGCACTGAAGCTTTCTTT; CDR3aa: CASSVQGKFGTEAFF; v_gene: TRBV9; abundance: .; j_gene: TRBJ1-1; len: 15; d_gene: .
CDR3nt: TGCGCCAGCAGCTCCCTCGGAGATACGCAGTATTTT; CDR3aa: CASSSLGDTQYF; v_gene: TRBV5-1; abundance: .; j_gene: TRBJ2-3; len: 12; d_gene: .